Here is one T cell receptor (beta chain) with its context. The sample originates from a study of blood T cell repertoires in COVID-19. As for the study in general: Samples representing acute and convalescent COVID-19 were sourced from the United States, Italy and Spain. In each case, the material was cDNA or gDNA derived from T cells, B-cell-depleted T cells, or PBMCs.

There are 14 residues in the CDR3. Germline values: CDR1 SNHLY, CDR2 FYNNEI. The V end lost 6 bases, the J end lost 2 bases, and 14 bases lay between the germline ends. Per the authors' pipeline: How many nucleated cells were present was estimated from reference gene primer amplification. Method: immunoSEQ multiplex PCR; TCRdb's copy keeps in-frame clones and lacks some. D and trimming come from the DNA, and the V and J calls and clone size come from that table. The data show hundreds of thousands of clones, 65% to 90% seen once. This rearrangement joins TRBV2 to TRBJ2-7; the D is unclear. The sequence came from a human donor in a cohort sampled during active COVID-19. The source material was peripheral blood. The CDR3 sequence is CASRYRHGTYEQYF. The CDR3 coding sequence is TGTGCCAGCAGATATCGACATGGAACCTACGAGCAGTACTTC.